This TCR beta chain was observed in a study of T cell responses to AZD1222 COVID-19 vaccine. Sequenced by immunoSEQ multiplex PCR; TCRdb stores in-frame clones only, minus some. The sample shows roughly 160,000 clones, 92% of them seen only once. V dropped 2 bases and J dropped 1 base, with 6 bases sitting between them. The CDR3 consists of 13 residues. The germline V gene encodes CDR1 SGHKS and CDR2 YYEKEE (reference sequence). Worth noting for this clone: Its matching antigen is unknown.

Overall study findings and caveats: Donors were chiefly white British, with a greater number of females, and clonal diversity was perhaps underestimated. Scientists sampled the repertoires only once the peak T cell response had passed. Spike-specific TCR breadth and depth rose after two AZD1222 doses.

The chain recombines TRBV5-5 with TRBJ1-1; tentatively, D is TRBD1 (5 bases). The sequences come from peripheral blood, collected on day 0 of MenACWY control vaccination. The receptor's source is an adult in good health. This CDR3 is CASSFRGNTEAFF. In DNA form, the CDR3 reads TGTGCCAGCAGCTTTAGGGGGAACACTGAAGCTTTCTTT.